This T cell receptor beta chain came from a study of blood T cell repertoires in COVID-19. Study information: PBMCs, B-cell-depleted T cells, or T cells were the source of the cDNA or gDNA that made up the material.

Trimming removed 8 bases from V and 0 bases from J; junction bases left unmatched: 6. From germline, CDR1 is SGHTA and CDR2 FQGNSA. The CDR3 length is 15 residues. The data were produced by immunoSEQ multiplex PCR, yet TCRdb's version contains in-frame clones alone and is incomplete. The sample consists of 340,000 or so clones, approximately 86% of them appearing once. Clinical history as reported by participants underpinned cohort assignment. The sample comprised PBMCs or T cells enriched from blood (not recorded which). The V and J genes are TRBV7-2 and TRBJ2-3; 9 bases fit TRBD2. The TCR sequence derives from a woman aged 40 to 50 with acute COVID-19. In nucleotides, the CDR3 is TGTGCCAGCTCTTCTAGCGGGGCTAGCACAGATACGCAGTATTTT. Translating gives CASSSSGASTDTQYF.